The source of this TCR beta chain is a study of T-cell reconstitution after alpha-beta-depleted transplantation in children. Whole-study findings and limits: Expanded graft clones numbering several hundred reportedly gave rise to alpha-beta T cells about two months after transplant.

About this clonotype itself: Its antigen is as yet unknown.

The CDR3 has 16 amino acids. Germline V gives CDR1 SGHRS, CDR2 YFSETQ. Between the trimmed V and J ends, which lost 0 bases and 3 bases, there was a span of 12 bases. Researchers prepared the TCRbeta library using unique molecular identifiers, the study reports. Using its own MiXCR run on the PCR reads, TCRdb lists one record per CDR3 protein. The sample yields fewer than 700,000 distinct CDR3 sequences, over 10% seen once. The genes are TRBV5-1 and TRBJ2-2; maybe TRBD1 (6 bases). The sample was PBMCs, mostly from graft donor cells, taken 360 days after TCRalphabeta/CD19-depleted stem cell transplant. The source is a male patient younger than 18 who had a stem cell transplant for acute myeloid leukemia, so the T cells may come from the graft donor. The CDR3 region has the DNA TGCGCCAGCAGCTTGGACAGGGAAATTTACACCGGGGAGCTGTTTTTT. Amino acids: CASSLDREIYTGELFF.